This TCR beta chain was captured in a study of shared clonotypes between healthy human individuals. The length of the CDR3 is 13 residues. Per germline, CDR1 SGHDN and CDR2 FVKESK. V gave up 7 bases and J gave up 2 bases, with 12 bases separating them. Some clones are missing from TCRdb's copy, which holds only in-frame ones; the method was immunoSEQ multiplex PCR. In the table there are over a million clones, roughly 74% of which are singletons. The material sequenced was memory CD4+ T cells from PBMCs. As to subset: CD45RA-negative fraction. The chain links TRBV14 to TRBJ2-7, with a tentative D call TRBD2 (5 bases). This sequence originates from a man aged 18 to 30 in good health. Some clones in this sample may be carry-over from other donors' samples. CDR3: CASNSLGAYEQYF. The DNA for the CDR3 is TGTGCCAGCAACAGTCTCGGGGCCTACGAGCAGTACTTC.